These 24 T cell receptor beta chains share one sample of origin, sequenced in a study of blood T cell repertoires in COVID-19 (dated by TCRdb to about 2020). Receptor libraries were prepared by the immunoSEQ multiplex PCR assay. TCRdb stores this immuneACCESS table with in-frame sequences only. Part of the clones is absent; in the studies checked, under half of the shortfall reflects unresolved V genes, and no reason is known for the rest. This sample is represented by about 180,000 clones; under 85% of them were singletons. More than 5.5% of the sample goes to the ten largest clones. Sequencing was carried out using peripheral blood. These receptors all come from a human donor in a cohort sampled during active COVID-19.

J is TRBJ2-3 and V is TRBV5-6, with D perhaps TRBD2 (6 bases). V was cut by 2 bases and J by 5 bases, with 15 bases left in between. This CDR3 region has 15 residues. The germline gives CDR1 SGHDT, CDR2 YYEEEE. CDR3 nucleotides: TGTGCCAGCAGCTTCGGGGGTCCCTTAGGAGATACGCAGTATTTT. Translation: CASSFGGPLGDTQYF.

This clone was picked up one time. Additional DNA sequences in this sample encode the identical CDR3. V and J are TRBV27 and TRBJ2-1; 11 bases agree with TRBD2. This CDR3 spans 15 amino acids. The V segment lost 2 bases and the J segment 8 bases; nucleotides outside the gene matches: 5. CDR1 MNHEY and CDR2 SMNVEV come from the germline V gene (reference sequence). CDR3 coding DNA: TGTGCCAGCAGTTTACTAGCGGGGGGACTGGATGAGCAGTTCTTC. Protein product: CASSLLAGGLDEQFF.

This clone was seen more than once but under ten times. The genes are TRBV11-2 and TRBJ1-6; D possibly corresponds to TRBD1 (5 bases). The ends were cut back, 1 base at V and 5 bases at J, with 12 bases in the middle. The length of the CDR3 is 16 residues. Germline values: CDR1 SGHAT, CDR2 FQNNGV. CDR3 sequence reads: CASSLGPGGDNSPLHF. CDR3 DNA: TGTGCCAGCAGCTTAGGACCGGGAGGGGATAATTCACCCCTCCACTTT.

This rearrangement joins TRBV5-4 to TRBJ2-2, with D possibly TRBD1 on 6 matching bases. The CDR3 has 15 amino acids. Germline V gives CDR1 SGHNT, CDR2 YYREEE (reference sequence). Trimming removed 2 bases from V and 1 base from J, with 9 bases in between. The CDR3 nucleotides read TGTGCCAGCAGCTTAGGACAGTTGAACACCGGGGAGCTGTTTTTT. Its protein product is CASSLGQLNTGELFF.

The chain carries TRBV4-1 and TRBJ2-1, with D maybe TRBD1 (6 bases). The CDR3 has 18 amino acids. The germline V gene has CDR1 MGHRA and CDR2 YSYEKL. Trimming took 2 bases from V and 0 from J, leaving 17 bases between them. CDR3 nucleotide sequence: TGCGCCAGCAGCCAACTACCCCCCACAGGGAGCTCCTACAATGAGCAGTTCTTC. Its translation: CASSQLPPTGSSYNEQFF.

The rearrangement links TRBV12-3 or TRBV12-4 to TRBJ1-2; D perhaps matches TRBD1 (6 bases). Trimming removed 6 bases from V and 1 base from J, with 9 bases in between. The CDR3 is made up of 13 amino acids. In DNA, the CDR3 is TGTGCCAGCAGAATACAGGGTAACTATGGCTACACCTTC. This gives the protein CASRIQGNYGYTF.

The rearrangement links TRBV4-1 to TRBJ2-7; TRBD1 matches 12 bases. Germline assignment: CDR1 MGHRA and CDR2 YSYEKL. V gave up 0 bases and J gave up 6 bases; unmatched junction bases: 3. The CDR3 runs to 15 residues. The CDR3: CASSQDGTGGGEQYF. DNA for the CDR3: TGCGCCAGCAGCCAAGATGGGACAGGGGGCGGCGAGCAGTACTTC.

This rearrangement joins TRBV19 to TRBJ1-5; D call uncertain. CDR3 length: 14 amino acids. V was cut by 9 bases and J by 1 base, with 13 bases left in between. Germline CDR1 reads LNHDA; CDR2 reads SQIVND (reference sequence). The CDR3 DNA follows: TGTGCCAGCCTTAATGTCGGGAGCAATCAGCCCCAGCATTTT. Encoded protein: CASLNVGSNQPQHF.

The chain employs TRBV5-1 and TRBJ2-2; no reliable D call. The CDR3 is 18 amino acids. Germline CDR1 reads SGHRS; CDR2 reads YFSETQ. Trimming left V 3 bases short and J 1 base short, with 19 bases between. The CDR3 sequence is CASSSLGRPTWNTGELFF. In nucleotides, the CDR3 is TGCGCCAGCAGCTCCCTGGGCCGGCCGACCTGGAACACCGGGGAGCTGTTTTTT.

The chain joins TRBV5-1 to TRBJ2-7; 7 nucleotides line up with TRBD1. This CDR3 contains 14 residues. Germline CDR1 and CDR2: SGHRS and YFSETQ. The trim removed 4 bases at V and 3 bases at J, leaving 7 bases unmatched. In DNA form, the CDR3 reads TGCGCCAGCAGCGTACGGGACAGTGACTACGAGCAGTACTTC. Translation: CASSVRDSDYEQYF. The full variable domain, completed using reference TRBV5-1 and TRBJ2-7, is KAGVTQTPRYLIKTRGQQVTLSCSPISGHRSVSWYQQTPGQGLQFLFEYFSETQRNKGNFPGRFSGRQFSNSRSEMNVSTLELGDSALYLCASSVRDSDYEQYFGPGTRLTVT.

V and J are TRBV14 and TRBJ1-1; D is uncertain. Germline CDR1 and CDR2: SGHDN and FVKESK. The CDR3 consists of 14 residues. Trimming cost V 3 bases and J 0 bases, with 8 bases left between them. CDR3 nucleotide sequence: TGTGCCAGCAGCCACCTCGGGATGAACACTGAAGCTTTCTTT. Protein sequence: CASSHLGMNTEAFF.

The V call is TRBV7-3, the J call TRBJ2-1; 9 positions agree with TRBD1. CDR3 length equals 15 residues. The germline V gene has CDR1 SGHTA and CDR2 FQGTGA. Unmatched junction bases numbered 8, after V lost 5 bases and J lost 6 bases. Written as DNA, the CDR3 is TGTGCCAGCAGCCGCGGGACAGGGACGGGCAATGAGCAGTTCTTC. It encodes CASSRGTGTGNEQFF.

The V gene is TRBV5-1, the J gene TRBJ1-1, with 11 bases lining up with TRBD1. The junction had 3 bases not matched to a gene; V was cut back by 4 bases and J by 4 bases. The length of the CDR3 is 14 residues. The germline gives CDR1 SGHRS, CDR2 YFSETQ. The CDR3 DNA reads as TGCGCCAGCAGCCTTGGACAGGGGGCCACTGAAGCTTTCTTT. Protein product: CASSLGQGATEAFF.

This chain joins TRBV5-4 and TRBJ1-1, with D possibly matching TRBD1 (6 bases). Germline CDR1 SGHNT, CDR2 YYREEE (reference sequence). The V and J ends lost 3 bases and 5 bases respectively, with 11 bases between them. The CDR3 sequence is 13 residues long. The DNA of the CDR3 is TGTGCCAGCAGCTACGGCAGGGGAACTGAAGCTTTCTTT. Its protein product is CASSYGRGTEAFF. The full variable domain, its missing parts supplied by reference TRBV5-4 and TRBJ1-1, is ETGVTQSPTHLIKTRGQQVTLRCSSQSGHNTVSWYQQALGQGPQFIFQYYREEENGRGNFPPRFSGLQFPNYSSELNVNALELDDSALYLCASSYGRGTEAFFGQGTRLTVV.

The chain joins TRBV7-7 to TRBJ2-5, with 7 bases fitting TRBD1. This CDR3 has 14 residues. Germline lookup yields CDR1 SSHAT and CDR2 FNYEAQ (reference sequence). Trimming took 1 base from V and 2 from J; bases not matched to a gene: 1. CDR3 sequence: CASSLGQGQETQYF. CDR3 DNA sequence: TGTGCCAGCAGCTTAGGACAGGGACAAGAGACCCAGTACTTC.

On this clone itself: An end of the junction does not agree with germline; a read error may underlie this. The chain links TRBV5-4 to TRBJ1-1, with TRBD1 as a possible D gene (6 bases). Germline V gives CDR1 SGHNT, CDR2 YYREEE (reference sequence). CDR3 length: 15 amino acids. The CDR3 DNA sequence: TGTGCCAGCAGCTTGGTTACGGAGCCGGGACACCCCTTAGGATTT. The encoded protein is CASSLVTEPGHPLGF.

This clone was picked up one time. The chain joins TRBV5-4 to TRBJ2-7; TRBD2 matches at 9 bases. The CDR3 loop spans 14 amino acids. Unmatched junction bases numbered 2, after V lost 4 bases and J lost 0 bases. Germline V gene sequence: CDR1 SGHNT, CDR2 YYREEE (reference sequence). The CDR3 DNA reads TGTGCCAGCAGCCGGACTAGCGACTCCTACGAGCAGTACTTC. The encoded protein is CASSRTSDSYEQYF.

The rearrangement uses TRBV5-1 and TRBJ2-5, with 7 bases fitting TRBD1. Looked up from germline, CDR1 is SGHRS and CDR2 is YFSETQ. V lost 6 bases and J lost 6; bases outside the gene matches: 14. The CDR3 is made up of 15 amino acids. The CDR3 DNA sequence: TGCGCCAGCACCCAAGAACAGGGGAGAGGGAAGACCCAGTACTTC. This sequence encodes CASTQEQGRGKTQYF.

This clone was seen only a few times. CDR3 bases: TGTGCCAGTTCATCACAAGTAATTAATTCACCCCTCCACTTT. This sequence encodes CASSSQVINSPLHF. The chain is built from TRBV19 and TRBJ1-6; D is uncertain. The CDR3 runs 14 residues. The V gene lost 8 bases and the J gene lost 6 bases, with 14 bases spanning the gap. Germline assignment: CDR1 LNHDA and CDR2 SQIVND (reference sequence). Variable domain in full (rest from reference TRBV19 and TRBJ1-6): DGGITQSPKYLFRKEGQNVTLSCEQNLNHDAMYWYRQDPGQGLRLIYYSQIVNDFQKGDIAEGYSVSREKKESFPLTVTSAQKNPTAFYLCASSSQVINSPLHFGNGTRLTVT.

The V call is TRBV18, the J call TRBJ2-7; TRBD2 might be the D (5 bases). V was cut by 3 bases and J by 2 bases, with 11 bases left in between. The CDR3 is 14 residues long. CDR1 is KGHSH and CDR2 is LQKENI in the germline V gene. CDR3 in DNA: TGTGCCAGCTCACCTAGCGCAGAGCCCTACGAGCAGTACTTC. Amino acid sequence: CASSPSAEPYEQYF.

V gene TRBV10-2 combines with J gene TRBJ1-6; D uncertain. CDR1 is WSHSY, CDR2 SAAADI, per germline. V lost 6 bases and J lost 7, with 16 bases in between. CDR3 length: 15 amino acids. Here the CDR3 reads CASREIEGQNSPLHF. The CDR3 DNA follows: TGCGCCAGCAGGGAGATAGAGGGCCAGAATTCACCCCTCCACTTT.

This clone was seen once. The chain has TRBV29-1 and TRBJ1-1, with a tentative D call TRBD1 (5 bases). Per the germline V gene, CDR1 is SQVTM and CDR2 is ANQGSEA. The CDR3 consists of 9 residues. V was trimmed by 7 bases and J by 6 bases, leaving 6 bases between them. The CDR3 loop reads CSDRPEAFF. CDR3 bases: TGCAGCGACAGGCCTGAAGCTTTCTTT.

The chain employs TRBV9 and TRBJ1-4; D call uncertain. The CDR3 covers 15 residues. Trimming removed 4 bases from V and 5 bases from J, with 15 bases in between. CDR1 is SGDLS and CDR2 is YYNGEE in the germline V gene. CDR3 sequence: CASSLSVNRNEKLFF. CDR3 in DNA: TGTGCCAGCAGCCTTTCGGTGAACCGCAATGAAAAACTGTTTTTT. Combining the CDR3 with reference TRBV9 and TRBJ1-4 gives the whole variable domain DSGVTQTPKHLITATGQRVTLRCSPRSGDLSVYWYQQSLDQGLQFLIQYYNGEERAKGNILERFSAQQFPDLHSELNLSSLELGDSALYFCASSLSVNRNEKLFFGSGTQLSVL.

V usage is TRBV5-4 and J usage is TRBJ1-2; TRBD1 might be the D (6 bases). Germline V gene sequence: CDR1 SGHNT, CDR2 YYREEE (reference sequence). The CDR3 loop spans 14 amino acids. V gave up 6 bases and J gave up 4 bases, with 16 bases separating them. The CDR3 reads CASNRRQETYGYTF. The CDR3 nucleotides read TGTGCCAGCAATAGAAGACAGGAGACCTATGGCTACACCTTC.